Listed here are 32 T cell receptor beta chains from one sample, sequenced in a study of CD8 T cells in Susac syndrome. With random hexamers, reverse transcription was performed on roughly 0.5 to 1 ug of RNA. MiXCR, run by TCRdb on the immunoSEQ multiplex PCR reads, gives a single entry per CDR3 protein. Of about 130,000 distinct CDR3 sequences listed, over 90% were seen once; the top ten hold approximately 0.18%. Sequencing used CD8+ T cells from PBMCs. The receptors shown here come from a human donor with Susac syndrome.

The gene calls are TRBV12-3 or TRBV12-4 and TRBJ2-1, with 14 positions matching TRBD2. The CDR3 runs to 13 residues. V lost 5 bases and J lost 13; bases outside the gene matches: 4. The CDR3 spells CASSAGTSGSQFF. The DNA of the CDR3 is TGTGCCAGCAGTGCTGGGACTAGCGGGAGCCAGTTCTTC.

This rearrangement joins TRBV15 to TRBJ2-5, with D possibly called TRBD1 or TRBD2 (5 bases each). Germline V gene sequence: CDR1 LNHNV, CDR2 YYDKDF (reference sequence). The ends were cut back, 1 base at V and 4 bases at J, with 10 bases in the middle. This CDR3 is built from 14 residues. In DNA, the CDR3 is TGTGCCACCAGCAGAGTAGGGACGAGAGAGACCCAGTACTTC. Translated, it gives CATSRVGTRETQYF.

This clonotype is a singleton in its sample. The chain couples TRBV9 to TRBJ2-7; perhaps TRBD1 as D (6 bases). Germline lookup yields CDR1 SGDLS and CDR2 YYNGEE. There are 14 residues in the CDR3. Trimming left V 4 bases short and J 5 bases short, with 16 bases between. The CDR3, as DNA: TGTGCCAGCAGCCCCCGAACAGGGATCGACGAGCAGTACTTC. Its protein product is CASSPRTGIDEQYF.

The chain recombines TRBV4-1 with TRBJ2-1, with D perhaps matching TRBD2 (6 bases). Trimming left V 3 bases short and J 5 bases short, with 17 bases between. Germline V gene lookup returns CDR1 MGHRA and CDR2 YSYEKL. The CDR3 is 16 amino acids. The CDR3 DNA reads TGCGCCAGCAGCCATCCTGGAGGGGCGGACGACAATGAGCAGTTCTTC. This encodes CASSHPGGADDNEQFF.

CDR3 loop: CASRDYQETQYF. The CDR3 bases are TGCGCCAGCAGGGACTACCAAGAGACCCAGTACTTC. This chain links TRBV5-1 with TRBJ2-5, with D perhaps matching TRBD2 (5 bases). CDR1 SGHRS and CDR2 YFSETQ come from the germline V gene. The CDR3 runs 12 residues. Trimming pared 5 bases from V and 0 bases from J, leaving 5 bases between. The entire variable domain, with the rest obtained from reference TRBV5-1 and TRBJ2-5, is as follows: KAGVTQTPRYLIKTRGQQVTLSCSPISGHRSVSWYQQTPGQGLQFLFEYFSETQRNKGNFPGRFSGRQFSNSRSEMNVSTLELGDSALYLCASRDYQETQYFGPGTRLLVL.

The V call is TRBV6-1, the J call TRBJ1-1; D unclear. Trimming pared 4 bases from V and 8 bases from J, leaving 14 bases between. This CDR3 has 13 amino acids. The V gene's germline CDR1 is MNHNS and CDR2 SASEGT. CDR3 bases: TGTGCCAGCAGTGGAATGGGTCAAGCGGAAGCTTTCTTT. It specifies CASSGMGQAEAFF.

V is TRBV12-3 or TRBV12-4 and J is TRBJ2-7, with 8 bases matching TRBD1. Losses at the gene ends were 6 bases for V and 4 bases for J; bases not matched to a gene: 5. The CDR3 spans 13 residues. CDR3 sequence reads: CASRDRDGYEQYF. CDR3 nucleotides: TGTGCCAGCAGGGACAGGGATGGGTACGAGCAGTACTTC.

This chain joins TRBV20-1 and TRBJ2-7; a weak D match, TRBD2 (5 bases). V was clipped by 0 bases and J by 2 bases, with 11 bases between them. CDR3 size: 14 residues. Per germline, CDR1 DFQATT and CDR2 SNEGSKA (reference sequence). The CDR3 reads CSAREPEDTYEQYF. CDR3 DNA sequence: TGCAGTGCTAGAGAGCCGGAGGATACCTACGAGCAGTACTTC.

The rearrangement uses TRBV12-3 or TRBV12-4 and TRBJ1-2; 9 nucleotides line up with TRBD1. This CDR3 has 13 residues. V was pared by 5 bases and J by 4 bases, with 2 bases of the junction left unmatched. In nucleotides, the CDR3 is TGTGCCAGCAGTCTGGGACAGGGCTATGGCTACACCTTC. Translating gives CASSLGQGYGYTF.

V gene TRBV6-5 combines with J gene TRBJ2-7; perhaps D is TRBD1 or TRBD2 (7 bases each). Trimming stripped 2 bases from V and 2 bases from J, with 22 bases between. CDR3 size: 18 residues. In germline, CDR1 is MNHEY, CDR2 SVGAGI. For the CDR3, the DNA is TGTGCCAGCAGTTACCCAACGACAGGGAGGGCGGGAGCCTACGAGCAGTACTTC. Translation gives CASSYPTTGRAGAYEQYF.

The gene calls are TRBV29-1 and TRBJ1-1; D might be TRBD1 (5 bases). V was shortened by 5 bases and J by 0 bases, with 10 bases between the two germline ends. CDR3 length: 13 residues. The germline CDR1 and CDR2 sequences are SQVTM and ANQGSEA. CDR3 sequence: CSVILGVNTEAFF. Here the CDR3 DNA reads TGCAGCGTTATCCTGGGGGTGAACACTGAAGCTTTCTTT.

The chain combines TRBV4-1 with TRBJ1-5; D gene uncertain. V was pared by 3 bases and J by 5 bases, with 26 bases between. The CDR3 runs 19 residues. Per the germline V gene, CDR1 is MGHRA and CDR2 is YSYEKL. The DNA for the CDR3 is TGCGCCAGCAGCCACCCCCCGGCGGGCTGGAAGGTAAAAGATCAGCCCCAGCATTTT. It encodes CASSHPPAGWKVKDQPQHF.

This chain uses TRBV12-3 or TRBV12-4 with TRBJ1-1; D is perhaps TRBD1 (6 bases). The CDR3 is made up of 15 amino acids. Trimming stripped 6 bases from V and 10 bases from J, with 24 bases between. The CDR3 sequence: CASSPDRLKTDGAFF. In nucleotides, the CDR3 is TGTGCCAGCAGCCCGGACAGACTGAAAACTGATGGAGCTTTCTTT.

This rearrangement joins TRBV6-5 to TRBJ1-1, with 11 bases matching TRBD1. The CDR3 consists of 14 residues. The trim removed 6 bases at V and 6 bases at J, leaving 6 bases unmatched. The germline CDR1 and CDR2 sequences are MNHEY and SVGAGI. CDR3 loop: CASSGQGAPPEAFF. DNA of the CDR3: TGTGCCAGCAGCGGACAGGGGGCGCCCCCTGAAGCTTTCTTT.

CDR3 sequence reads: CASSVGSRIDEQYF. CDR3 sequence (DNA): TGTGCCAGCAGCGTAGGTTCTAGAATCGACGAGCAGTACTTC. This rearrangement joins TRBV9 to TRBJ2-7, with D unclear. Deletions cut 0 bases from V and 5 bases from J, with 12 bases between. CDR3 length equals 14 residues. The germline V gene has CDR1 SGDLS and CDR2 YYNGEE.

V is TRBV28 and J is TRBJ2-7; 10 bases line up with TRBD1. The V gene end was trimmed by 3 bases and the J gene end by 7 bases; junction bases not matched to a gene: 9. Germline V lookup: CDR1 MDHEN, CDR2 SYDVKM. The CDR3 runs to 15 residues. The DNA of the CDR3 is TGTGCCAGCAGTTTCTCGGACAGGGGGATGTGGGAGCAGTACTTC. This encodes CASSFSDRGMWEQYF.

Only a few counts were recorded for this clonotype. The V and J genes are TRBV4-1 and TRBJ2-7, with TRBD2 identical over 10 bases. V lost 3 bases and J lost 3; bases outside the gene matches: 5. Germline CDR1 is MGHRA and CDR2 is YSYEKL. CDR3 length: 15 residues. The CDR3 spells CASSHPGLAFYEQYF. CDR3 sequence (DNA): TGCGCCAGCAGCCATCCGGGACTAGCGTTCTACGAGCAGTACTTC.

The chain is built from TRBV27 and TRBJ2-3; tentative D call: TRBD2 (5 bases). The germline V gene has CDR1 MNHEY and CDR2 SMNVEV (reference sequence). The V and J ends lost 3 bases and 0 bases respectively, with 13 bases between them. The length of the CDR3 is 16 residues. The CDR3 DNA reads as TGTGCCAGCAGTTTTTCGGACTTCGCTAGCACAGATACGCAGTATTTT. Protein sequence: CASSFSDFASTDTQYF.

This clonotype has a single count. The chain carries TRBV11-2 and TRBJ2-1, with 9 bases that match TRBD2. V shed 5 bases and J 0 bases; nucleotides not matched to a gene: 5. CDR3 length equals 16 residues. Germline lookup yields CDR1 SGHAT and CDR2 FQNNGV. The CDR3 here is CASSLTSGASYNEQFF. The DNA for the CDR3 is TGTGCCAGCAGCCTGACTAGCGGCGCCTCCTACAATGAGCAGTTCTTC.

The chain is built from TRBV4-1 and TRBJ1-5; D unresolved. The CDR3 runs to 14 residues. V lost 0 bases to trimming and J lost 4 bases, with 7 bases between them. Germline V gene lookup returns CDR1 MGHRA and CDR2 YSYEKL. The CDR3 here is CASSQDLWNQPQHF. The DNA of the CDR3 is TGCGCCAGCAGCCAAGATTTGTGGAATCAGCCCCAGCATTTT.

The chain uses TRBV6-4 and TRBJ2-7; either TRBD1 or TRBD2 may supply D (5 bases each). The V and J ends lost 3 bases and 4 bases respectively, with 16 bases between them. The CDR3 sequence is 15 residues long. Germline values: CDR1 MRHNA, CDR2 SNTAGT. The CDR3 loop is CASSEEPGALYEQYF. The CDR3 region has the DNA TGTGCCAGCAGTGAAGAGCCCGGGGCCCTATACGAGCAGTACTTC.

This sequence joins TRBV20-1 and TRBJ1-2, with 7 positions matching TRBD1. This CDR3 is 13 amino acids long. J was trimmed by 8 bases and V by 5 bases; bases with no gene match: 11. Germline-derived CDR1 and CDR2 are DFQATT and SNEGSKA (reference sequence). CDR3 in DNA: TGCAGTGCTCCTGACAGGGTCTCGTCCGGCTACACCTTC. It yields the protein CSAPDRVSSGYTF.

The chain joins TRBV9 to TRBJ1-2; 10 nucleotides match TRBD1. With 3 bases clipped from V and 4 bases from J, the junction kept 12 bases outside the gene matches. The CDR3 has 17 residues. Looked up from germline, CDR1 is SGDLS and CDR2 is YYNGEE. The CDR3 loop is CASSASGGTGAFYGYTF. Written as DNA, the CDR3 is TGTGCCAGCAGCGCCTCTGGCGGGACAGGGGCCTTCTATGGCTACACCTTC.

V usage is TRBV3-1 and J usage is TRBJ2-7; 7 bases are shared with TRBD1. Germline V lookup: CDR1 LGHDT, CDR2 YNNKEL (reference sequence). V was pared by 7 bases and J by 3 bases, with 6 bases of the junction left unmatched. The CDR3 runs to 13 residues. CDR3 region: CASIAPGGYEQYF. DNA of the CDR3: TGTGCCAGCATCGCCCCAGGGGGCTACGAGCAGTACTTC.

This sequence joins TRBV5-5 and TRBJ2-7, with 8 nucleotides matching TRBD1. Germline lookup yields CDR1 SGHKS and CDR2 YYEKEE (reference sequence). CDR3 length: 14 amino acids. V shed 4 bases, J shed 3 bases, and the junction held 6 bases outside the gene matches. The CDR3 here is CASSAPGQDYEQYF. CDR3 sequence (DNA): TGTGCCAGCAGCGCGCCGGGACAGGACTACGAGCAGTACTTC. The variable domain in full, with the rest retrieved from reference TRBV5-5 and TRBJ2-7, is DAGVTQSPTHLIKTRGQQVTLRCSPISGHKSVSWYQQVLGQGPQFIFQYYEKEERGRGNFPDRFSARQFPNYSSELNVNALLLGDSALYLCASSAPGQDYEQYFGPGTRLTVT.

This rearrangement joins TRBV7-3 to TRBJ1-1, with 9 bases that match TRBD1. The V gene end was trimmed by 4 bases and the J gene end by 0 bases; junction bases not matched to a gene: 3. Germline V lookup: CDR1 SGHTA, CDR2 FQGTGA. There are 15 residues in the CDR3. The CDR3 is CASSSGTGLNTEAFF. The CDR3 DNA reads TGTGCCAGCAGCTCCGGGACAGGGTTGAACACTGAAGCTTTCTTT.

In DNA form, the CDR3 reads TGCAGCGTTGAAGAAGGCACAGGGGGCAATCAGCCCCAGCATTTT. As protein: CSVEEGTGGNQPQHF. This chain joins TRBV29-1 and TRBJ1-5; TRBD1 matches 7 bases. Trimming at V came to 0 bases and at J to 2 bases, leaving 4 bases not matched to a gene. Germline lookup yields CDR1 SQVTM and CDR2 ANQGSEA. The CDR3 contains 15 residues.

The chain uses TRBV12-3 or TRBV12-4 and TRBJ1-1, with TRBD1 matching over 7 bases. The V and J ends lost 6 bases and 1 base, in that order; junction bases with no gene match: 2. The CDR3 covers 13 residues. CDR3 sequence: CASRTGRNTEAFF. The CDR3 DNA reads TGTGCCAGCAGGACAGGGAGGAACACTGAAGCTTTCTTT.

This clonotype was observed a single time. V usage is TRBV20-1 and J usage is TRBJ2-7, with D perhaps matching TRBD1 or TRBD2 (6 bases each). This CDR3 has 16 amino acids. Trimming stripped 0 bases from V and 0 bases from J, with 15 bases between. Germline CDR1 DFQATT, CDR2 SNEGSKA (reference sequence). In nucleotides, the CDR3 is TGCAGTGCTAGAGATAAGGGGGACTTTCGCTCCTACGAGCAGTACTTC. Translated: CSARDKGDFRSYEQYF.

Here the CDR3 DNA reads TGTGCCAAGATCAGGCGGGTACTCCAAGAGACCCAGTACTTC. Its translation is CAKIRRVLQETQYF. V gene TRBV27 combines with J gene TRBJ2-5, with D maybe TRBD2 (5 bases). The CDR3 has 14 residues. Germline values: CDR1 MNHEY, CDR2 SMNVEV (reference sequence). Trimming left V 10 bases short and J 1 base short, with 16 bases between.

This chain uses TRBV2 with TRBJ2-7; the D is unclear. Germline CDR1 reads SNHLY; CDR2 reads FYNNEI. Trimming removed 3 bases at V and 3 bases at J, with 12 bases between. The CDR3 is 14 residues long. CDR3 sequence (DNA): TGTGCCAGCAGTGATACCCGACAAGACTACGAGCAGTACTTC. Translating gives CASSDTRQDYEQYF.

The DNA for the CDR3 is TGCGCCAGCAGCCACCCTGGAAGAGACTACGAGCAGTACTTC. Translation gives CASSHPGRDYEQYF. V is TRBV4-1 and J is TRBJ2-7; no definite D call. Per the germline V gene, CDR1 is MGHRA and CDR2 is YSYEKL. The CDR3 covers 14 residues. The V and J ends lost 3 bases and 3 bases respectively, with 12 bases between them.